Listed below are T cell receptor beta chains from one sample, sequenced in a study of shared clonotypes between healthy human individuals. TCRdb's table, derived via immunoSEQ multiplex PCR, lists solely in-frame clones and lacks some. This table holds 780,000 or so clones, roughly 72% found once. The sample comprised memory CD4+ T cells sorted from blood. Receptor source: a woman aged 30 to 39 in good health. Each CDR3 is given with its conserved first and last residue. A D gene is named only where the DNA matches it firmly. Part of the rows lack a size; the others show once, few, many or a class for expanded clones.

TGTGCCAGCAGCCCCTGGGGGGTGACCCCCAACACGAACACCGGGGAGCTGTTTTTT	CASSPWGVTPNTNTGELFF	19	once	NA	TRBV5-6	TRBJ2-2
TGTGCCAGCAGACCAGACGGCACCGGGGAGCTGTTTTTT	CASRPDGTGELFF	13	few	NA	TRBV7-9	TRBJ2-2
TGTGCCAGCAGCTTGCCCGGACAGTCGTTGAATGAAAAACTGTTTTTT	CASSLPGQSLNEKLFF	16	NA	NA	TRBV5-6	TRBJ1-4
TGTGCCAGCAGCTGGACGGGACAGAGAAACTATGGCTACACCTTC	CASSWTGQRNYGYTF	15	few	TRBD1	TRBV7-9	TRBJ1-2
TGTGCCAGCAGCTTAGGTGGGCAGCAGGGGTCCTACAATGAGCAGTTCTTC	CASSLGGQQGSYNEQFF	17	once	NA	TRBV7-9	TRBJ2-1
TGCAGCGTTACGTTGTGGGCGGGAGCTGCAGATACGCAGTATTTT	CSVTLWAGAADTQYF	15	NA	TRBD2	TRBV29-1	TRBJ2-3
TGCGCCTCTACCGGGACAGGGGTCGACGAGCAGTACTTC	CASTGTGVDEQYF	13	NA	TRBD1	TRBV10-1	TRBJ2-7
TGCGCCAGCAGCCAAGAGTATGGGGGGTCGGTAAACATTCAGTACTTC	CASSQEYGGSVNIQYF	16	NA	NA	TRBV4-1	TRBJ2-4
TGCGCCAGCAGCCCTAAAGAGGCCGCAGGGCTCTCTGGAAACACCATATATTTT	CASSPKEAAGLSGNTIYF	18	NA	NA	TRBV4-1	TRBJ1-3
TGTGCCAGTAGTGCCTCCCCTAGTGGCGAGCAGTTCTTC	CASSASPSGEQFF	13	NA	NA	TRBV19	TRBJ2-1
TGTGCCAGCAGTTACTCCCCAGCAAGCACAGATACGCAGTATTTT	CASSYSPASTDTQYF	15	NA	NA	TRBV6-5	TRBJ2-3
TGTGCCAGCATACAAAATCCGGGGTATGGCTACACCTTC	CASIQNPGYGYTF	13	NA	NA	TRBV5-5	TRBJ1-2
TGTGCCAGCAGCTGGAGGAACACCGGGGAGCTGTTTTTT	CASSWRNTGELFF	13	NA	NA	TRBV5-4	TRBJ2-2
TGTGCCAGCAGCTCCCTACTGTCGGACTACTCCTACAATGAGCAGTTCTTC	CASSSLLSDYSYNEQFF	17	NA	NA	TRBV7-9	TRBJ2-1
TGCAGCGTACAGGGGAACACTGAAGCTTTCTTT	CSVQGNTEAFF	11	many	NA	TRBV29-1	TRBJ1-1
TGTGCCAGCAGAGCCCGGGTAGCGGGAGAATCCGAGCAGTACTTC	CASRARVAGESEQYF	15	once	TRBD2	TRBV27	TRBJ2-7
TGTGCCAGCAGCTTAGGGGGACAGGCCGACAATGAGCAGTTCTTC	CASSLGGQADNEQFF	15	NA	TRBD1	TRBV11-3	TRBJ2-1
TGCGCCAGCACCCAGGGTAGAACAGATACGCAGTATTTT	CASTQGRTDTQYF	13	NA	NA	TRBV4-1	TRBJ2-3
TGTGCCAGCAGCCAAATGAGGAGACACGAGAACACTGAAGCTTTCTTT	CASSQMRRHENTEAFF	16	NA	NA	TRBV16	TRBJ1-1
TGCGCCAGCAGCTTGGTTGGGGGATTCGATGAGCAGTTCTTC	CASSLVGGFDEQFF	14	NA	NA	TRBV5-1	TRBJ2-1
TGCGCCAGCAGGCCCACAGGGCCGGGAGTCGATGAGCAGTTCTTC	CASRPTGPGVDEQFF	15	NA	NA	TRBV10-2	TRBJ2-1
TGTGCCAGTAGTGGGACAGGGGGGATTGAACTGTTTTTT	CASSGTGGIELFF	13	NA	TRBD1	TRBV19	TRBJ1-4
TGTGCCAGCAGGCTGGGACCTGGAAACACCATATATTTT	CASRLGPGNTIYF	13	NA	NA	TRBV6-5	TRBJ1-3
TGTGCCAGCGCCCGGGACTTGAGCACAGATACGCAGTATTTT	CASARDLSTDTQYF	14	NA	NA	TRBV25-1	TRBJ2-3
TGTGCCAGCAGCCAAGCGGGACAGGGAAATGAAAAACTGTTTTTT	CASSQAGQGNEKLFF	15	few	TRBD1	TRBV4-2	TRBJ1-4
TGTGCCAGCAGTCGAGACAGGGAAAGGCGGTACGAGCAGTACTTC	CASSRDRERRYEQYF	15	few	TRBD1	TRBV2	TRBJ2-7
TGTGCCAGTAGTACGAGGAGATCTACAGATACGCAGTATTTT	CASSTRRSTDTQYF	14	once	NA	TRBV19	TRBJ2-3
TGTGCCAGCAGCTTCTTTAGCGGGACTACCCACAATGAGCAGTTCTTC	CASSFFSGTTHNEQFF	16	NA	TRBD2	TRBV14	TRBJ2-1
TGTGCCAGCAGCCAGGAGGGGGGCTACACCTTC	CASSQEGGYTF	11	many	NA	TRBV6-6	TRBJ1-2
TGTGCCAGCAGCCGATCAGCGGGAGGCTACGAGCAGTACTTC	CASSRSAGGYEQYF	14	many	TRBD2	TRBV11-3	TRBJ2-7
TGTGCCAGCAGCCAAGATAATAGGGACAGGGCTAACTATGGCTACACCTTC	CASSQDNRDRANYGYTF	17	NA	TRBD1	TRBV4-2	TRBJ1-2
TGTGCCAGCAGCTTGGCCCCGACAGGGATTAACACTGAAGCTTTCTTT	CASSLAPTGINTEAFF	16	few	TRBD1	TRBV5-4	TRBJ1-1
TGTGCCAGCAGCTCACTCGGCCGTCGATCTGGGGCCAACGTCCTGACTTTC	CASSSLGRRSGANVLTF	17	NA	NA	TRBV7-6	TRBJ2-6
TGTGCCAGCAGTCTGCTAGGGACTAGCGGAGACTACGAGCAGTACTTC	CASSLLGTSGDYEQYF	16	NA	TRBD2	TRBV28	TRBJ2-7
TGTGCCAGCAGTTTGTTGGCGGGAGACCCCTACAATGAGCAGTTCTTC	CASSLLAGDPYNEQFF	16	NA	TRBD2	TRBV27	TRBJ2-1
TGCGCCAGCAGGTTAGGGACCGAAGAGACCCAGTACTTC	CASRLGTEETQYF	13	few	NA	TRBV5-1	TRBJ2-5
TGTGCCAGCAGCTCCCCTAAGCTCTCCTACGAGCAGTACTTC	CASSSPKLSYEQYF	14	NA	NA	TRBV11-2	TRBJ2-7
TGCGCCAGCAGTGTCGGCCTGAACACCGGGGAGCTGTTTTTT	CASSVGLNTGELFF	14	NA	NA	TRBV10-2	TRBJ2-2
TGCGCCAGCAGCCAAGATCGGGCTAGCGGGGAACAAGAGACCCAGTACTTC	CASSQDRASGEQETQYF	17	few	TRBD2	TRBV4-1	TRBJ2-5
TGTGCCACCAGCAGAGTGTCGCCTAGCGGGAGCGATGAGCAGTTCTTC	CATSRVSPSGSDEQFF	16	once	TRBD2	TRBV15	TRBJ2-1
TGTGCCAGCAGCTTGTCAATTAACAATGAGCAGTTCTTC	CASSLSINNEQFF	13	NA	NA	TRBV11-2	TRBJ2-1
TGTGCCAGCAAACCGGGACTAGCGGCAAGCTACGAGCAGTACTTC	CASKPGLAASYEQYF	15	NA	TRBD2	TRBV27	TRBJ2-7
TGTGCCAGCAGCTCTCTCTATGGGGGACAGGGAGGAAACACCATATATTTT	CASSSLYGGQGGNTIYF	17	NA	TRBD1	TRBV5-4	TRBJ1-3
TGTGCCTGGAGCCCCGGGACTAGACACGAGCAGTACTTC	CAWSPGTRHEQYF	13	NA	TRBD2	TRBV30	TRBJ2-7
TGTGCCAGCTCGCGGGGGAAAGCTTTCTTT	CASSRGKAFF	10	many	NA	TRBV28	TRBJ1-1
TGTGCCAGCAGCTTACATACAGGGGCCTACGAGCAGTACTTC	CASSLHTGAYEQYF	14	few	TRBD1	TRBV11-3	TRBJ2-7
TGTGCCAGTAGTCTAACAGGACTAGCGGCTTACAATGAGCAGTTCTTC	CASSLTGLAAYNEQFF	16	NA	TRBD2	TRBV19	TRBJ2-1
TGTGCCAGCAGTTTACTACCGGGAGGCAGGGATGAGCAGTTCTTC	CASSLLPGGRDEQFF	15	NA	TRBD2	TRBV27	TRBJ2-1